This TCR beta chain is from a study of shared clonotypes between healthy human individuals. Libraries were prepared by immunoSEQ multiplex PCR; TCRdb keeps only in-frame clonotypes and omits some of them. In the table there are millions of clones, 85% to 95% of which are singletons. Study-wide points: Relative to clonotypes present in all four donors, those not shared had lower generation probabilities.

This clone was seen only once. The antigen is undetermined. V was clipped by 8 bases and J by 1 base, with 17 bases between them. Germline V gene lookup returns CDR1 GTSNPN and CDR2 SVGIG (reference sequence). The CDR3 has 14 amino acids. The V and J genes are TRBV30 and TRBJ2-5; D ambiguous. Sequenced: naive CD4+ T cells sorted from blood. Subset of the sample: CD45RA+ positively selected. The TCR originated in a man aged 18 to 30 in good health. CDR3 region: CALGVVTAQETQYF. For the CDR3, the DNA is TGTGCCCTCGGAGTAGTAACGGCCCAAGAGACCCAGTACTTC. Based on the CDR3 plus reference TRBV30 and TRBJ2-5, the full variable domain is SQTIHQWPATLVQPVGSPLSLECTVEGTSNPNLYWYRQAAGRGLQLLFYSVGIGQISSEVPQNLSASRPQDRQFILSSKKLLLSDSGFYLCALGVVTAQETQYFGPGTRLLVL.